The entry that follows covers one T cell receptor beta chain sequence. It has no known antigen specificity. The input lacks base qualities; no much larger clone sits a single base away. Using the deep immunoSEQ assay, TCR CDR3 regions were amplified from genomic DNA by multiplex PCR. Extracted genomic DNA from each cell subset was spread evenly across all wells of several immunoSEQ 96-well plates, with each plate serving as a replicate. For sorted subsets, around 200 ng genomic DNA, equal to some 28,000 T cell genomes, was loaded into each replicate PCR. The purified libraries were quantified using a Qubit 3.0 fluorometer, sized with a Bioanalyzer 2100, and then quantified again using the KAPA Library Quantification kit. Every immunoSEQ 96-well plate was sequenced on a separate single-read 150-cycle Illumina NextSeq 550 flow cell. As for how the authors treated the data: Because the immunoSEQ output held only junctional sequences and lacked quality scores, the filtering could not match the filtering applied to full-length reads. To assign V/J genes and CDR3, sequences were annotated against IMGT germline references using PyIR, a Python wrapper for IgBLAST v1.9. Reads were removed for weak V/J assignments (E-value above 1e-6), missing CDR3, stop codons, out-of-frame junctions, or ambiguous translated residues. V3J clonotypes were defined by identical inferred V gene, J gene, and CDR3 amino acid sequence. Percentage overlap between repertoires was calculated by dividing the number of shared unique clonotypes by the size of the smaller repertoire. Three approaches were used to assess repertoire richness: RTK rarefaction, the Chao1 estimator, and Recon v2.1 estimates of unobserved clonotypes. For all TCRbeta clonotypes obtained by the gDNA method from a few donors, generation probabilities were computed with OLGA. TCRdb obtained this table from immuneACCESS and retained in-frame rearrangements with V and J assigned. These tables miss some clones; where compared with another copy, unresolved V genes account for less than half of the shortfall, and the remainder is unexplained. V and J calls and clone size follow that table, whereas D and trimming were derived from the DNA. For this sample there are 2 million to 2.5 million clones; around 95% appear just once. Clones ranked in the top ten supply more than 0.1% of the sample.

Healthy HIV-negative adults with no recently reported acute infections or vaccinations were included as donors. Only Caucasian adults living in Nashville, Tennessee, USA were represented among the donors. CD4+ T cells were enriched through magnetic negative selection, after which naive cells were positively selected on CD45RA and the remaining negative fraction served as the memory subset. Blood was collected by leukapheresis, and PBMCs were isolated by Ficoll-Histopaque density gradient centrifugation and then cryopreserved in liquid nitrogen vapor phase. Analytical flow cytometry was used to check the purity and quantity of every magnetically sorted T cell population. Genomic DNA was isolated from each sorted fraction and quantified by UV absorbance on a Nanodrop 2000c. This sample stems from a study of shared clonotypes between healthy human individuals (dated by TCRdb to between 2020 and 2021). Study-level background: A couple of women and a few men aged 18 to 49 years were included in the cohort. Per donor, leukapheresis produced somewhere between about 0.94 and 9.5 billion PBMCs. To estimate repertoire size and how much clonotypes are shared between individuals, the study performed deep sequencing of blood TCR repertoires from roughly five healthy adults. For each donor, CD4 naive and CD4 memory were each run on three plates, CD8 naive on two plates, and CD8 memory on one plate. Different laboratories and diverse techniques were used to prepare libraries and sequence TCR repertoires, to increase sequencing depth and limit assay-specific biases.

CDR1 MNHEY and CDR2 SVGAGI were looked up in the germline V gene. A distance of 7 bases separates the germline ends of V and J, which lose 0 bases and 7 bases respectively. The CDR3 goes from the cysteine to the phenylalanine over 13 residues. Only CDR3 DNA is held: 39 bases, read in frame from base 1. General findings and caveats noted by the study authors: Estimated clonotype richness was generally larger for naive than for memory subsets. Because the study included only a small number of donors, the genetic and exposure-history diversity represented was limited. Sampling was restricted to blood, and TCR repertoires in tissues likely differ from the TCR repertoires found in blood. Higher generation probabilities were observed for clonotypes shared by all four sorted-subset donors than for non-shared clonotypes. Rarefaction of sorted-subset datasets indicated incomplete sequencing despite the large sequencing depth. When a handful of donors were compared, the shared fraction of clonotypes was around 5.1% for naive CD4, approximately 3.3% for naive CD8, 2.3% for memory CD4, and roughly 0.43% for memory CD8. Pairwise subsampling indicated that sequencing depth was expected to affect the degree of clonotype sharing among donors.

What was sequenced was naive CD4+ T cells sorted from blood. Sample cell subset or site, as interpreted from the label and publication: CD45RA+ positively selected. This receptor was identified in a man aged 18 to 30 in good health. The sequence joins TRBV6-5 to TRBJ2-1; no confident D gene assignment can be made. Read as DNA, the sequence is TGTGCCAGCAGTTACTCAGGGAAAAATGAGCAGTTCTTC. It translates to CASSYSGKNEQFF.